This TCR beta chain was sequenced in a study of Ad26.COV2.S vaccination and SARS-CoV-2 variants (dated by TCRdb to about 2021). Background for the entire study: Donors in the vaccine arm were drawn from COV1001, a multicentre, randomized, double-blind, placebo-controlled phase I-IIa trial testing Ad26.COV2.S in healthy adults. TCRbeta repertoire sequencing was used to assess the specificity and breadth of SARS-CoV-2-reactive T cell receptors after Ad26.COV2.S vaccination. Dosing of Ad26.COV2.S was intramuscular, at either 5x10^10 or 1x10^11 viral particles, delivered as one shot or as two shots spaced 56 days apart. A total of approximately 30 samples were included in the TCR-sequenced set, comprising roughly 19 Ad26.COV2.S vaccine recipients, 5 placebo recipients and 8 SARS-CoV-2 convalescent individuals. Investigators remained blinded to trial group allocation during experiments and outcome assessment. Trial participants were randomized into five groups of five: low-dose or high-dose Ad26.COV2.S given once or twice, or placebo on both occasions.

As concerns this clone: Its binding antigen is unknown. It has no much larger one-base neighbor in the sample; base qualities were not kept.

As encoded in the germline V gene, CDR1 is SNHLY while CDR2 is FYNNEI. V and J lose 8 bases and 10 bases, and a span of 15 bases separates them. Its CDR3 holds 12 amino acids, cysteine through phenylalanine. The entry retains the CDR3 DNA only, 36 bases that are in frame from base 1. General study outcomes and caveats: The authors noted that the TCR breadth and depth analyses may have underestimated total T cell responses. Vaccine and placebo recipients had comparable non-spike TCR breadth, which fits with the vaccine containing only spike. After vaccination, substantial breadth of spike-specific CD8+ and CD4+ T cell responses was reported. Higher spike-specific TCR breadth was observed in Ad26.COV2.S recipients than in placebo recipients (P = 0.0014). The study was not powered for comparison of responses between vaccine doses or regimens.

The immunoSEQ Assay was used to sequence TCRbeta CDR3 regions. After extraction, genomic DNA underwent amplification by bias-controlled multiplex PCR, followed by high-throughput sequencing. The original methods were these. To quantify the absolute abundance of every unique TCRbeta CDR3 region, sequences were collapsed and filtered. Usable DNA was measured by amplifying reference genes present in all nucleated cells, and TCRbeta template counts were normalized to that usable DNA to estimate T cell fraction. Repertoire TCRs were annotated as SARS-CoV-2-specific when V gene, CDR3 amino acid sequence and J gene were exactly matched to a known reactive TCR set. MIRA supplied the reference SARS-CoV-2 TCR set, which was filtered for enrichment in COVID-19-positive ImmuneCODE repertoires so that public or cross-reactive TCRs were removed. Using the MIRA antigens, annotated TCRs were further analysed by specific ORF or by position within an ORF. Depth was the summed frequency of annotated unique rearrangements, while breadth was defined as annotated unique rearrangements over total unique productive rearrangements. TCR breadth was compared between groups using two-sided Wilcoxon rank-sum tests. TCRdb provides this immuneACCESS table in a form limited to in-frame rearrangements. Some clones are lacking; in checked studies, under half of them reflect an unresolved V gene, and why the rest are absent is not known. D and trimming come from the DNA, and the V and J calls and clone size come from that table. This sample comprises 300,000 to 400,000 clones, more than 85% of them detected only once. The top ten hold approximately 5% of the sample.

This specimen's treatment or condition label, interpreted: about 20 received Ad26.COV2.S at low or high dose, single or two shots; about 5 received placebo; per-sample allocation not given. Repertoires of vaccine and placebo recipients were sequenced from samples taken on day 63 after the first injection. In Cohort 1b, roughly 26 adults aged 18-55 years were enrolled at a single site in Boston, USA, between 29 July and 7 August 2020. As a vaccine, Ad26.COV2.S was a replication-incompetent adenovirus type 26 vector that expressed a prefusion-stabilized SARS-CoV-2 spike protein derived from the original Wuhan strain.

The specimen was peripheral blood, collected in a trial of Ad26.COV2.S vaccine versus placebo. This receptor was taken from a person between 18 and 65 years old who received the Ad26.COV2.S COVID-19 vaccine or a placebo. The rearrangement joined TRBV2 to TRBJ2-1; TRBD2 is possibly the D segment (5 matching bases). The nucleotide sequence reads TGTGCCAGCTCCGAGGACTTCCCGGAGCAGTTCTTC. Translation gives CASSEDFPEQFF.